This T cell receptor beta chain was identified during a study of T cells in Graves' hyperthyroidism and ophthalmopathy (dated by TCRdb to between 2018 and 2021). In terms of the full investigation: TCR V-J signatures able to tell the groups apart were searched for in a discovery cohort of approximately 95 patients, of whom fewer than 45 had Graves' ophthalmopathy and about 55 had stable Graves' hyperthyroidism. The paper describes TCR Vbeta CDR3 sequencing of around 130 peripheral blood samples, made up of under 50 ophthalmopathy patients, more than 70 hyperthyroidism patients and 17 progressor patients. Following sampling, methimazole starting at 30 mg daily was given to hyperthyroidism patients, and high-dose intravenous methylprednisolone was given to ophthalmopathy patients. Prospective prediction of ophthalmopathy was tested in an independent validation cohort of 18 to 20 hyperthyroidism patients and 15 to 17 patients who later progressed to ophthalmopathy. The 75 to 100 discovery patients were divided at random into training and test sets in a 7:3 ratio. The study also compared thyroid tissue and blood T-cell repertoires from roughly 6 Graves' hyperthyroidism patients. What the research found in general, with its limitations: Blood samples also contained most of the expanded thyroid clonotypes (frequency above 0.001), which suggests that blood repertoires may reflect thyroid immune responses. A model built on a 13 V-J signature distinguished ophthalmopathy from stable hyperthyroidism, reaching around 90% sensitivity and 81.08% specificity in cross-validation and 80%/75% in testing. Sample size was not statistically predetermined, and investigators were not blinded to group allocation. During validation, the model predicted progression to ophthalmopathy a median of approximately 6 months ahead of onset, with 60% to 71% sensitivity and roughly 72% specificity.

Exclusion was applied to patients with uncontrolled infections, other autoimmune diseases, pregnancy or lactation. Diagnoses relied on clinical symptoms, serum thyroxine and TRAb, thyroid ultrasound and orbital computed tomography. Total RNA was extracted with Trizol reagent, and quality was checked on an Agilent 2100 Bioanalyzer. The CDR1 and CDR2 encoded by the germline V gene are MDHEN and SYDVKM. Counted from cysteine to phenylalanine, this CDR3 has 14 amino acids. CDR3 DNA only is kept here, 42 bases in frame from base 1. The junction carries 8 bases between V and J, which are trimmed by 1 base and 5 bases respectively. The TCR beta CDR3 regions were amplified from the RNA transcripts. A first-round RT-PCR of the TCR CDR3 used the HTBI primer set with the Qiagen OneStep RT-PCR kit. The libraries were constructed in a second round of multiplex PCR and then size-selected and purified. Libraries were sequenced paired-end with 100 bp reads on an Illumina HiSeq2000. As for the authors' bioinformatics: SOAPnuke was used to process the raw data, removing reads that contained adapters or uncalled bases, had a mean Phred below 15, or lacked an exact match to the constant primer or identifier. High-quality paired reads were merged using COPE v1.2.5, and each unique nucleotide sequence was defined as a clonotype. Clonotypes were aligned to IMGT TRBV, TRBD and TRBJ reference segments using MiTCR v1.1. The analysis was restricted to V-J combinations with a frequency above 0.0001, which together covered just over 98% of the repertoires. The TCS score was defined as F50 (clonal expansion) divided by E x V (chaos), with BLOSUM62-based TCRdist calculated between CDR3 peptides within each V-J. Welch's t-statistics and random forest reduced around 520 V-J features to under 15, which were used in a naive Bayes classifier (R e1071). The similarity between thyroid and blood repertoires was quantified using the Morisita-Horn index. TCRdb reprocessing: public reads trimmed at Q25 with fastp, clones called with MiXCR, in-frame beta chains kept. Rows are combined by CDR3 protein, so each entry shows the most common genes and DNA. These V and J calls are TCRdb output, not the study's own analysis. The sample table shows 550,000 to 600,000 distinct CDR3 sequences, and around 46% are seen once. The ten largest clones take up under 20% of the sample.

This clonotype was observed a handful of times. Its antigen remains unidentified. Base-call qualities are not available, and no considerably larger clone is one nucleotide away. Source material: peripheral blood or thyroid tissue (not recorded which). This TCR derives from an adult woman with Graves' disease, either hyperthyroidism or ophthalmopathy (not recorded which). The rearrangement combines TRBV28 with TRBJ2-2; there is no confident call for the D gene. The DNA sequence is given as TGTGCCAGCAGTTTATCAGGTGGAACCGGGGAGCTGTTTTTT. Translated, this gives CASSLSGGTGELFF.